The 9 T cell receptor beta chains reported below all come from one sample, sequenced in a study of blood T cell repertoires in COVID-19. Assay used: immunoSEQ multiplex PCR; TCRdb lists only in-frame clones, some missing. The table has 140,000 to 150,000 clones, less than 90% seen once. Sample: peripheral blood. These receptors were taken from a human donor with COVID-19, enrolled during active disease. The donor label of this sample is uncertain.

This rearrangement joins TRBV4-2 to TRBJ1-1; 7 bases fit TRBD1. Germline V CDR1 and CDR2: LGHNA, YNFKEQ. The CDR3 spans 14 residues. Trimming removed 0 bases from V and 8 bases from J; junction bases left unmatched: 6. The DNA for the CDR3 is TGTGCCAGCAGCCAAGATAGACAGGGTAGGGAAGCTTTCTTT. Its protein product is CASSQDRQGREAFF.

The chain has TRBV4-1 and TRBJ2-7; 7 bases are a match to TRBD1. The junction had 2 bases not matched to a gene; V was cut back by 3 bases and J by 3 bases. CDR1 is MGHRA, CDR2 YSYEKL, per germline. This CDR3 spans 13 amino acids. This CDR3 is CASSHGTDYEQYF. CDR3 DNA: TGCGCCAGCAGCCACGGGACAGACTACGAGCAGTACTTC.

This clone was counted a single time. The chain couples TRBV6-6 to TRBJ1-6, with TRBD1 matching over 9 bases. J gave up 3 bases and V 6 bases, and 18 bases lay outside the gene matches. The CDR3 sequence is 20 residues long. The V gene's germline CDR1 is MNHNY and CDR2 SVGAGI (reference sequence). Written as DNA, the CDR3 is TGTGCCAGCAGCCTTTGGGAAATCCGGGACAGGGAGTACTATAATTCACCCCTCCACTTT. Translating gives CASSLWEIRDREYYNSPLHF.

The chain recombines TRBV5-5 with TRBJ1-3, with D unresolved. Germline lookup yields CDR1 SGHKS and CDR2 YYEKEE (reference sequence). The CDR3 has 15 residues. Trimming removed 0 bases at V and 0 bases at J, with 7 bases between. CDR3 sequence: CASSLDRGSGNTIYF. CDR3 nucleotides: TGTGCCAGCAGCTTGGACCGGGGCTCTGGAAACACCATATATTTT.

The table lists this clone with a few counts. The V call is TRBV2, the J call TRBJ2-7; D might be TRBD2 (5 bases). CDR1 and CDR2 from the germline V gene are SNHLY and FYNNEI. V was shortened by 7 bases and J by 6 bases, with 16 bases between the two germline ends. The CDR3 is 13 amino acids. CDR3 amino acids: CASILRLASEQYF. CDR3 DNA sequence: TGTGCCAGCATACTTAGGCTAGCTTCCGAGCAGTACTTC.

The rearrangement joins TRBV4-2 to TRBJ2-5, with 9 bases fitting TRBD2. J gave up 1 base and V 5 bases, and 8 bases lay outside the gene matches. CDR3 size: 16 residues. Looked up from germline, CDR1 is LGHNA and CDR2 is YNFKEQ. CDR3 nucleotide sequence: TGTGCCAGCAGCTCTGTATATAGCGGGGGCCAAGAGACCCAGTACTTC. Encoded protein: CASSSVYSGGQETQYF.

V gene TRBV7-9 combines with J gene TRBJ1-5; weak D call: TRBD1 (6 bases). The germline CDR1 and CDR2 sequences are SEHNR and FQNEAQ (reference sequence). V was pared by 2 bases and J by 5 bases, with 16 bases between. The CDR3 spans 16 residues. The CDR3 DNA is TGTGCCAGCAGCTTACTGGGGGTCGAGGGGGATCAGCCCCAGCATTTT. Translated: CASSLLGVEGDQPQHF. Variable domain in full (rest from reference TRBV7-9 and TRBJ1-5): DTGVSQNPRHKITKRGQNVTFRCDPISEHNRLYWYRQTLGQGPEFLTYFQNEAQLEKSRLLSDRFSAERPKGSFSTLEIQRTEQGDSAMYLCASSLLGVEGDQPQHFGDGTRLSIL.

This chain joins TRBV4-1 and TRBJ1-2; possibly TRBD1 for D (6 bases). Between the trimmed V and J ends, which lost 1 base and 5 bases, there was a span of 17 bases. This CDR3 comprises 16 residues. The germline V gene encodes CDR1 MGHRA and CDR2 YSYEKL. CDR3 protein: CASSQGLQGPSYGYTF. In DNA, the CDR3 is TGCGCCAGCAGCCAAGGGTTACAGGGACCCTCGTATGGCTACACCTTC.

The chain employs TRBV9 and TRBJ2-1; D is unclear. The CDR3 has 17 amino acids. CDR1 and CDR2 from the germline V gene are SGDLS and YYNGEE. V was pared by 4 bases and J by 0 bases, with 17 bases between. In DNA, the CDR3 is TGTGCCAGCAGCCCCCGTGAAACACGGAGCTCCTACAATGAGCAGTTCTTC. Its translation is CASSPRETRSSYNEQFF.